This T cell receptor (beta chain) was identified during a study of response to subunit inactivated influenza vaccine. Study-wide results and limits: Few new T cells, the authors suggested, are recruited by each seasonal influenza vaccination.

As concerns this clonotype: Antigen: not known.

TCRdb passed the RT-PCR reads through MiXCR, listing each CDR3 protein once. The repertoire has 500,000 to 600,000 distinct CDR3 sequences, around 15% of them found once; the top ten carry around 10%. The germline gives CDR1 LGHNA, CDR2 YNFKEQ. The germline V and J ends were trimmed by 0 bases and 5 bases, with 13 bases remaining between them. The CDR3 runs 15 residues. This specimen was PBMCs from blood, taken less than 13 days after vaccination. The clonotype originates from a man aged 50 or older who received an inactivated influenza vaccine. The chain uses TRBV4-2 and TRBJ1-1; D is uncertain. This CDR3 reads CASSQDLGRGTEAFF. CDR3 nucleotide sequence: TGTGCCAGCAGCCAAGATCTTGGTCGTGGGACTGAAGCTTTCTTT.